This passage covers 27 T cell receptor beta chains from one sample sequenced in a study of stem cell transplantation in POMP-related autoinflammatory disease. Profiling relied on immunoSEQ multiplex PCR, and the TCRdb table lists in-frame clones only, not all of them. This table has 20,000 to 30,000 clones, approximately 85% appearing once. The starting material was CD4+ T cells from PBMCs, obtained before stem cell transplantation. The receptors come from a human donor with POMP-related autoinflammation and immune dysregulation (PRAID).

J is TRBJ2-2 and V is TRBV27; D unclear. V was trimmed by 2 bases and J by 6 bases, leaving 13 bases between them. The CDR3 loop spans 15 amino acids. Per germline, CDR1 MNHEY and CDR2 SMNVEV (reference sequence). CDR3 nucleotides: TGTGCCAGCAGTTTAACGGCCCTAAGGGCCGGGGAGCTGTTTTTT. Translation gives CASSLTALRAGELFF.

DNA of the CDR3: TGTGCGTTTGGGAGGGGCCACAATTCCCCCGAAGCTTTCTTT. Translated: CAFGRGHNSPEAFF. V is TRBV7-9 and J is TRBJ1-1; tentatively, D is TRBD1 (5 bases). The V gene's germline CDR1 is SEHNR and CDR2 FQNEAQ (reference sequence). This CDR3 has 14 residues.

The rearrangement links TRBV10-2 to TRBJ2-5, with 10 bases aligning to TRBD2. J lost 5 bases, V lost 9 bases, and 15 bases had no gene match. The germline V gene encodes CDR1 WSHSY and CDR2 SAAADI. This CDR3 is built from 16 residues. The CDR3 region is CASRLAGAGRWETQYF. Here the CDR3 DNA reads TGCGCCAGTCGGCTAGCGGGAGCCGGTAGATGGGAGACCCAGTACTTC.

The V gene is TRBV2, the J gene TRBJ2-7, with D uncertain. Germline loops: CDR1 SNHLY, CDR2 FYNNEI. This CDR3 region has 13 residues. V gave up 5 bases and J gave up 1 base, with 9 bases separating them. CDR3 region: CASSLDRSYEQYF. The CDR3 DNA follows: TGTGCCAGCAGTTTGGACCGTTCCTACGAGCAGTACTTC.

V gene TRBV6-6 combines with J gene TRBJ2-3; 12 nucleotides agree with TRBD2. Germline values: CDR1 MNHNY, CDR2 SVGAGI (reference sequence). The length of the CDR3 is 16 residues. The ends lost 5 bases at V and 3 bases at J; junction bases unmatched: 6. The CDR3 here is CASSRRTSGKTDTQYF. The CDR3 coding sequence is TGTGCCAGCAGTCGTCGGACTAGCGGGAAAACAGATACGCAGTATTTT.

This clone was picked up one time. V is TRBV5-1 and J is TRBJ1-1, with D perhaps matching TRBD1 (6 bases). The CDR3 extends over 16 amino acids. CDR1 and CDR2 (germline): SGHRS, YFSETQ. Trimming cost V 5 bases and J 8 bases, with 25 bases left between them. CDR3 region: CASSLGGLGRPGEAFF. The CDR3 DNA reads as TGCGCCAGCAGTCTAGGGGGTCTGGGACGCCCCGGGGAAGCTTTCTTT.

V usage is TRBV5-1 and J usage is TRBJ2-5; no clear D. The germline V and J ends were trimmed by 4 bases and 5 bases, with 9 bases remaining between them. The CDR3 extends over 12 amino acids. The germline V gene has CDR1 SGHRS and CDR2 YFSETQ. The CDR3 nucleotides are TGCGCCAGCAGCGCCTTACGGGAGACCCAGTACTTC. Its translation: CASSALRETQYF.

V and J are TRBV5-4 and TRBJ2-7; TRBD1 agrees at 7 bases. The length of the CDR3 is 14 residues. Trimming took 4 bases from V and 1 from J; bases not matched to a gene: 5. The germline CDR1 and CDR2 sequences are SGHNT and YYREEE (reference sequence). The CDR3 nucleotides are TGTGCCAGCAGCCTAGGACAGGAATCCTACGAGCAGTACTTC. It is translated as CASSLGQESYEQYF.

The chain is built from TRBV19 and TRBJ1-6, with 7 bases that match TRBD1. This CDR3 contains 15 residues. Germline V gives CDR1 LNHDA, CDR2 SQIVND (reference sequence). Trimming cost V 6 bases and J 7 bases; bases outside gene matches: 9. CDR3 nucleotide sequence: TGTGCCAGTAGGCCTCCCGGGACAGCGAATTCACCCCTCCACTTT. Its translation: CASRPPGTANSPLHF.

V and J are TRBV19 and TRBJ2-1; 10 bases align to TRBD2. V lost 3 bases, J lost 8 bases, and 10 bases stayed unmatched. This CDR3 contains 16 residues. Per the germline V gene, CDR1 is LNHDA and CDR2 is SQIVND (reference sequence). The CDR3, as DNA: TGTGCCAGTAGTATCGGATCGCGGCTAGCGGGGGATGAGCAGTTCTTC. It is translated as CASSIGSRLAGDEQFF. The whole variable domain, remainder taken from reference TRBV19 and TRBJ2-1, is DGGITQSPKYLFRKEGQNVTLSCEQNLNHDAMYWYRQDPGQGLRLIYYSQIVNDFQKGDIAEGYSVSREKKESFPLTVTSAQKNPTAFYLCASSIGSRLAGDEQFFGPGTRLTVL.

The chain joins TRBV19 to TRBJ1-6, with TRBD1 matching over 10 bases. The V gene's germline CDR1 is LNHDA and CDR2 SQIVND (reference sequence). Germline trimming cut 8 bases from V and 10 bases from J; bases unmatched to any gene: 17. This CDR3 is built from 17 residues. CDR3 sequence: CASGDRGQGSTGSPLHF. The CDR3 nucleotides read TGTGCCAGTGGGGATAGGGGACAGGGGTCCACAGGCTCACCCCTCCACTTT.

This clone has just a few counts. This chain uses TRBV5-1 with TRBJ1-5; D unresolved. The CDR3 has 15 residues. The V end was cut by 2 bases, the J end by 0 bases, with 9 bases between. Per germline, CDR1 SGHRS and CDR2 YFSETQ. CDR3 region: CASSFGGDSNQPQHF. The CDR3 region has the DNA TGCGCCAGCAGCTTCGGAGGAGATAGCAATCAGCCCCAGCATTTT.

V and J are TRBV30 and TRBJ1-5, with D unresolved. The germline V gene has CDR1 GTSNPN and CDR2 SVGIG (reference sequence). The CDR3 is 13 residues long. V was cut by 5 bases and J by 9 bases, with 17 bases left in between. The CDR3 protein is CAWGPRGGWPQHF. CDR3 coding DNA: TGTGCCTGGGGACCTAGAGGAGGGTGGCCCCAGCATTTT.

The CDR3 nucleotides are TGCGCCAGCAGTGTCCGGGAGTTTAATTCACCCCTCCACTTT. It specifies CASSVREFNSPLHF. The J gene is TRBJ1-6, the V gene TRBV10-2; no definite D call. V lost 4 bases, J lost 6 bases, and 10 bases lay in between. The CDR3 spans 14 residues. CDR1 is WSHSY and CDR2 is SAAADI in the germline V gene.

The CDR3 coding sequence is TGTGCCAGCAGCTTAGCACCGGGACAGGGAGGGTATGAGCAGTTCTTC. It encodes CASSLAPGQGGYEQFF. V is TRBV7-8 and J is TRBJ2-1; 9 bases align to TRBD1. CDR3 length: 16 amino acids. After removal of 0 bases from V and 8 bases from J, the junction contained 8 bases not matched to a gene. Germline V gene sequence: CDR1 SGHVS, CDR2 FQNEAQ.

In this sample, this clone turned up once. The chain recombines TRBV30 with TRBJ1-5; unclear D gene. The ends were cut back, 2 bases at V and 0 bases at J, with 5 bases in the middle. The CDR3 loop spans 13 amino acids. CDR1 is GTSNPN, CDR2 SVGIG, per germline (reference sequence). This CDR3 is CAWSLDSNQPQHF. In DNA, the CDR3 is TGTGCCTGGAGTCTGGATAGCAATCAGCCCCAGCATTTT.

The V gene is TRBV30, the J gene TRBJ2-1; D is uncertain. The CDR3 contains 11 residues. V was shortened by 5 bases and J by 4 bases, with 6 bases between the two germline ends. Germline CDR1 and CDR2: GTSNPN and SVGIG (reference sequence). CDR3 sequence reads: CAWYDYNEQFF. CDR3 coding DNA: TGTGCCTGGTATGATTACAATGAGCAGTTCTTC. The entire variable domain, with the rest obtained from reference TRBV30 and TRBJ2-1, is as follows: SQTIHQWPATLVQPVGSPLSLECTVEGTSNPNLYWYRQAAGRGLQLLFYSVGIGQISSEVPQNLSASRPQDRQFILSSKKLLLSDSGFYLCAWYDYNEQFFGPGTRLTVL.

The rearrangement links TRBV5-1 to TRBJ2-2; 10 nucleotides match TRBD1. This CDR3 has 15 residues. Germline trimming cut 2 bases from V and 6 bases from J; bases unmatched to any gene: 4. Germline CDR1 is SGHRS and CDR2 is YFSETQ. In nucleotides, the CDR3 is TGCGCCAGCAGCTTCGACAGGGGGCACGCCGGGGAGCTGTTTTTT. Translation gives CASSFDRGHAGELFF.

This chain joins TRBV9 and TRBJ2-1; the match to TRBD1 covers 10 bases. Germline-derived CDR1 and CDR2 are SGDLS and YYNGEE. The length of the CDR3 is 15 residues. The junction had 7 bases not matched to a gene; V was cut back by 4 bases and J by 6 bases. CDR3 sequence (DNA): TGTGCCAGCAGCCCGGGACAGGGGTGGAGCAATGAGCAGTTCTTC. This encodes CASSPGQGWSNEQFF.

Only one count was recorded for this clone. The chain couples TRBV5-3 to TRBJ1-4, with no clear D. TRBV5-3 is assigned to the ORF class and has an uncertain function. Trimming shortened V by 2 bases and J by 2 bases, and 19 bases separated the two germline ends. CDR3 size: 18 residues. The CDR3 here is CARSLREGRVRTNEKLFF. The DNA for the CDR3 is TGTGCCAGAAGCTTACGCGAGGGAAGGGTGCGGACTAATGAAAAACTGTTTTTT.

A few counts support this clone. The chain links TRBV5-1 to TRBJ1-1; 7 bases are a match to TRBD1. J gave up 3 bases and V 6 bases, and 5 bases lay outside the gene matches. From germline, CDR1 is SGHRS and CDR2 YFSETQ. The CDR3 extends over 13 amino acids. The CDR3 region is CASIRDRDTEAFF. CDR3 sequence (DNA): TGCGCCAGCATACGAGACAGGGACACTGAAGCTTTCTTT.

The gene calls are TRBV18 and TRBJ2-4, with D possibly TRBD1 on 6 matching bases. V lost 1 base, J lost 6 bases, and 13 bases lay in between. Germline CDR1 and CDR2: KGHSH and LQKENI. The length of the CDR3 is 15 residues. The CDR3, as DNA: TGTGCCAGCTCACCACTCGTTGGGGGCGGAAACATTCAGTACTTC. Amino acids: CASSPLVGGGNIQYF.

For the CDR3, the DNA is TGTGCCAGCAGTCAGATGGGAGGGCCCCCCACAGATACGCAGTATTTT. Its translation is CASSQMGGPPTDTQYF. V gene TRBV2 combines with J gene TRBJ2-3; 7 bases are a match to TRBD2. Germline V CDR1 and CDR2: SNHLY, FYNNEI. This CDR3 is built from 16 residues. J was trimmed by 2 bases and V by 5 bases; bases with no gene match: 10.

The chain employs TRBV28 and TRBJ1-6, with unresolved D. Per the germline V gene, CDR1 is MDHEN and CDR2 is SYDVKM. Trimming pared 8 bases from V and 4 bases from J, leaving 12 bases between. This CDR3 has 14 residues. CDR3 sequence reads: CASLESLYNSPLHF. CDR3 in DNA: TGTGCCAGCTTAGAGTCACTGTATAATTCACCCCTCCACTTT.

The V and J genes are TRBV28 and TRBJ2-7; 7 nucleotides line up with TRBD1. The CDR3 is 15 residues long. V was pared by 6 bases and J by 3 bases, with 11 bases of the junction left unmatched. CDR1 MDHEN and CDR2 SYDVKM come from the germline V gene. In nucleotides, the CDR3 is TGTGCCAGCAGAGTCGCCGGGACAGAGAACTACGAGCAGTACTTC. Translation: CASRVAGTENYEQYF.

The rearrangement joins TRBV2 to TRBJ2-3; D gene ambiguous. Germline-derived CDR1 and CDR2 are SNHLY and FYNNEI. CDR3 length equals 13 residues. V lost 1 base and J 11 bases, leaving 13 bases between the germline ends. The CDR3 sequence is CASSEELVLMQYF. DNA of the CDR3: TGTGCCAGCAGTGAAGAGTTGGTCCTGATGCAGTATTTT. Based on the CDR3 plus reference TRBV2 and TRBJ2-3, the full variable domain is EPEVTQTPSHQVTQMGQEVILRCVPISNHLYFYWYRQILGQKVEFLVSFYNNEISEKSEIFDDQFSVERPDGSNFTLKIRSTKLEDSAMYFCASSEELVLMQYFGPGTRLTVL.

Only one count was recorded for this clone. The rearrangement links TRBV2 to TRBJ2-2, with a possible D match to TRBD2 (6 bases). V lost 1 base, J lost 0 bases, and 6 bases lay in between. Germline values: CDR1 SNHLY, CDR2 FYNNEI. The CDR3 is made up of 15 amino acids. Written as DNA, the CDR3 is TGTGCCAGCAGTGAAGGACTAGCGAACACCGGGGAGCTGTTTTTT. Residues: CASSEGLANTGELFF.